A single sample gave rise to the 3 T cell receptor beta chains below, sequenced in a study of blood T cells in healthy people across ages. The second PCR ran roughly 6 to 12 cycles with a sample-barcoded 5' primer and J-beta primers. TCRdb re-derived calls from the 5' RACE reads in MiXCR, one entry per CDR3 protein. Altogether roughly 1.5 million distinct CDR3 sequences are present, about 45% being singletons, with the ten largest covering about 3.8%. Sequencing was performed on blood. The receptors stem from a woman between 18 and 29 years old in good health.

This rearrangement joins TRBV5-4 to TRBJ2-2; 14 bases line up with TRBD2. This CDR3 spans 16 amino acids. V was pared by 4 bases and J by 5 bases, with 4 bases of the junction left unmatched. From germline, CDR1 is SGHNT and CDR2 YYREEE (reference sequence). The CDR3 DNA follows: TGTGCCAGCAGCCCGACTAGCGGGGGGGCGACCGGGGAGCTGTTTTTT. Its translation is CASSPTSGGATGELFF.

The rearrangement links TRBV20-1 to TRBJ2-7; 13 bases align to TRBD2. V shed 5 bases and J 3 bases; nucleotides not matched to a gene: 1. Germline V gene lookup returns CDR1 DFQATT and CDR2 SNEGSKA (reference sequence). The length of the CDR3 is 13 residues. The CDR3: CSAWTSGSYEQYF. In DNA, the CDR3 is TGCAGTGCTTGGACTAGCGGGAGCTACGAGCAGTACTTC.

The chain joins TRBV7-2 to TRBJ2-1; D uncertain. This CDR3 spans 13 amino acids. V was shortened by 5 bases and J by 6 bases, with 11 bases between the two germline ends. Germline V lookup: CDR1 SGHTA, CDR2 FQGNSA. The CDR3 here is CASSVGRFNEQFF. The DNA for the CDR3 is TGTGCCAGCAGCGTAGGACGTTTCAATGAGCAGTTCTTC.